The 2 T cell receptor beta chains given below trace back to one sample, sequenced in a study of T cells after yellow fever vaccination (dated by TCRdb to between 2017 and 2020). This sample's treatment or condition label indicates: live attenuated yellow fever vaccine strain. The protocol used for the library was 5' RACE. The instrument was an Illumina NovaSeq 6000. TCRdb reprocessed the public reads (quality trimming at Q25 with fastp, clone calling with MiXCR) and kept in-frame beta chains. Merged by CDR3 protein, the rows form single entries marked with the most common genes and DNA. This sample holds 350,000 to 550,000 distinct CDR3 sequences; about 17% were observed only once. The biggest ten clones account for over 15% of the sample. This material consisted of PBMCs, taken before the yellow fever booster vaccination. The receptors were sampled from a man aged 18 to 29 who received the YFV17D yellow fever vaccine.

Only a few counts were recorded for this clonotype. The chain employs TRBV7-3 and TRBJ2-1, with 10 bases identical to TRBD1. Germline loops: CDR1 SGHTA, CDR2 FQGTGA. The CDR3 loop spans 16 amino acids. Losses at the gene ends were 5 bases for V and 7 bases for J; bases not matched to a gene: 11. Here the CDR3 DNA reads TGTGCCAGCAGCCCGACAGGGGGCATGTTCGGGAATGAGCAGTTCTTC. The encoded protein is CASSPTGGMFGNEQFF.

In this sample, this clonotype turned up a few times. V and J are TRBV5-6 and TRBJ1-2; D possibly corresponds to TRBD1 (6 bases). CDR3 length: 16 amino acids. CDR1 is SGHDT, CDR2 YYEEEE, per germline. The ends were cut back, 4 bases at V and 8 bases at J, with 24 bases in the middle. The CDR3 protein is CASSVNPFTGLEGYTF. CDR3 nucleotide sequence: TGTGCCAGCAGCGTCAACCCCTTTACAGGGCTCGAGGGCTACACCTTC.